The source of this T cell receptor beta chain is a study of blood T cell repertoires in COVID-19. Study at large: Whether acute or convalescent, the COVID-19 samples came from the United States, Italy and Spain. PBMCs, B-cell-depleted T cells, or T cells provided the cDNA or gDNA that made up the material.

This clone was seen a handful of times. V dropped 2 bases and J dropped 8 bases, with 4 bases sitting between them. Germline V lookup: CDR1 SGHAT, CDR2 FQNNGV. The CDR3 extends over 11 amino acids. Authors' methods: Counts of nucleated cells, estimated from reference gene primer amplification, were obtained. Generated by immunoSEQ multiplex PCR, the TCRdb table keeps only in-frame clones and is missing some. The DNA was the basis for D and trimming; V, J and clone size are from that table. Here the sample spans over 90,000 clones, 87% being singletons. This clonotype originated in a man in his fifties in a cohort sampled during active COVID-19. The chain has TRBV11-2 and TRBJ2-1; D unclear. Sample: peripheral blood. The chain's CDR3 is CASSLIDEQFF. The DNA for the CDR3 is TGTGCCAGCAGCTTAATCGATGAGCAGTTCTTC. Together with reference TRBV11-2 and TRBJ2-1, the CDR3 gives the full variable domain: EAGVAQSPRYKIIEKRQSVAFWCNPISGHATLYWYQQILGQGPKLLIQFQNNGVVDDSQLPKDRFSAERLKGVDSTLKIQPAKLEDSAVYLCASSLIDEQFFGPGTRLTVL.